One sample yielded the 28 T cell receptor beta chains listed below, sequenced in a study of blood T cell repertoires in COVID-19. Some clones are missing from TCRdb's copy, which holds only in-frame ones; the method was immunoSEQ multiplex PCR. Here the sample spans about 87,000 clones, around 80% being singletons. The specimen sequenced was peripheral blood. The source is a woman older than 75 with active or convalescent COVID-19.

The V gene is TRBV5-8, the J gene TRBJ2-1; D is ambiguous. Germline CDR1 SGHTS, CDR2 YDEGEE. V lost 4 bases and J lost 6, with 5 bases in between. This CDR3 spans 11 amino acids. The CDR3 sequence is CASSQVNEQFF. The CDR3 DNA reads TGTGCCAGCAGCCAGGTCAATGAGCAGTTCTTC.

V usage is TRBV20-1 and J usage is TRBJ2-5; D remains unclear. V was cut by 1 base and J by 7 bases, with 7 bases left in between. CDR3 size: 11 residues. Germline V lookup: CDR1 DFQATT, CDR2 SNEGSKA (reference sequence). DNA of the CDR3: TGCAGTGCTAGAGGCTCAGGGACCCAGTACTTC. It yields the protein CSARGSGTQYF.

This clone came up a few times. The chain uses TRBV11-3 and TRBJ1-5; a weak D match, TRBD1 (6 bases). With 5 bases removed from V and 6 bases from J, the gap between germline ends came to 14 bases. The CDR3 runs to 14 residues. Germline assignment: CDR1 SGHNT and CDR2 YENEEA. This CDR3 reads CASSPGGGPQPQHF. The CDR3 DNA reads as TGTGCCAGCAGCCCCGGGGGGGGGCCTCAGCCCCAGCATTTT. The full variable domain, its missing parts supplied by reference TRBV11-3 and TRBJ1-5, is EAGVVQSPRYKIIEKKQPVAFWCNPISGHNTLYWYLQNLGQGPELLIRYENEEAVDDSQLPKDRFSAERLKGVDSTLKIQPAELGDSAVYLCASSPGGGPQPQHFGDGTRLSIL.

V usage is TRBV3-1 (or the pseudogene TRBV3-2) and J usage is TRBJ1-3; 10 nucleotides line up with TRBD1. Trimming at V came to 3 bases and at J to 0 bases, leaving 5 bases not matched to a gene. Looked up from germline, CDR1 is LGHDT and CDR2 is YNNKEL (reference sequence). The CDR3 is made up of 17 amino acids. The DNA for the CDR3 is TGTGCCAGCAGCCAGGGGGGACAGGGGAACTCTGGAAACACCATATATTTT. Its translation is CASSQGGQGNSGNTIYF.

This rearrangement joins TRBV4-1 to TRBJ2-5; 9 bases map to TRBD1. CDR3 length equals 15 residues. V was pared by 2 bases and J by 6 bases, with 7 bases of the junction left unmatched. Germline V gives CDR1 MGHRA, CDR2 YSYEKL. The CDR3: CASSQYGQGLKTQYF. The CDR3, as DNA: TGCGCCAGCAGCCAATATGGACAGGGGTTGAAGACCCAGTACTTC.

This rearrangement joins TRBV6-5 to TRBJ1-4; 10 bases map to TRBD1. The junction had 8 bases not matched to a gene; V was cut back by 6 bases and J by 7 bases. The CDR3 is 15 amino acids. CDR1 and CDR2 from the germline V gene are MNHEY and SVGAGI. CDR3 sequence: CASRPGRDRGEKLFF. CDR3 coding DNA: TGTGCCAGCAGGCCTGGCCGGGACAGGGGTGAAAAACTGTTTTTT.

The table lists this clone with a count of one. The chain employs TRBV7-9 and TRBJ1-4; weak D call: TRBD1 (6 bases). The CDR3 runs to 15 residues. CDR1 SEHNR and CDR2 FQNEAQ come from the germline V gene (reference sequence). V lost 4 bases, J lost 3 bases, and 12 bases lay in between. The CDR3 coding sequence is TGTGCCAGCAGCTCCCAGGGGCCAGCTAATGAAAAACTGTTTTTT. This translates into CASSSQGPANEKLFF.

The sample holds a few counts of this clone. This chain uses TRBV9 with TRBJ2-7; 10 bases agree with TRBD1. CDR3 length: 16 amino acids. Germline V gene sequence: CDR1 SGDLS, CDR2 YYNGEE. V trimming: 3 bases; J trimming: 7 bases; junction bases outside the gene matches: 13. The CDR3 coding sequence is TGTGCCAGCAGCGCTCGAGGGGGGACAGGGGACCAAGAGCAGTACTTC. It is translated as CASSARGGTGDQEQYF.

The DNA of the CDR3 is TGTGCCAGCAGCCGCTCGAAGGGGGATAATGAAAAACTGTTTTTT. Amino acids: CASSRSKGDNEKLFF. The chain has TRBV3-1 (or the pseudogene TRBV3-2) and TRBJ1-4, with D possibly matching TRBD1 (6 bases). Germline CDR1 reads LGHDT; CDR2 reads YNNKEL (reference sequence). This CDR3 has 15 amino acids. The V and J ends lost 4 bases and 4 bases respectively, with 13 bases between them.

The genes are TRBV5-1 and TRBJ2-5; 11 bases fit TRBD2. The trim removed 4 bases at V and 4 bases at J, leaving 9 bases unmatched. The CDR3 covers 16 residues. Germline V gives CDR1 SGHRS, CDR2 YFSETQ. In DNA, the CDR3 is TGCGCCAGCAGCCGGATCCTAGCGGGGGGCGGAGAGACCCAGTACTTC. Its protein is CASSRILAGGGETQYF. Full variable domain (missing parts from reference TRBV5-1 and TRBJ2-5): KAGVTQTPRYLIKTRGQQVTLSCSPISGHRSVSWYQQTPGQGLQFLFEYFSETQRNKGNFPGRFSGRQFSNSRSEMNVSTLELGDSALYLCASSRILAGGGETQYFGPGTRLLVL.

This clone was detected once. The chain employs TRBV6-5 and TRBJ1-5; D is perhaps TRBD1 (6 bases). CDR1 is MNHEY, CDR2 SVGAGI, per germline. The CDR3 runs to 15 residues. Trimming cost V 4 bases and J 0 bases, with 10 bases left between them. The CDR3 coding sequence is TGTGCCAGCAGTTCGGGACACCTTAGCAATCAGCCCCAGCATTTT. This encodes CASSSGHLSNQPQHF.

The chain uses TRBV6-1 and TRBJ2-3; 7 positions match TRBD1. Germline loops: CDR1 MNHNS, CDR2 SASEGT. The CDR3 has 15 amino acids. Trimming removed 3 bases from V and 0 bases from J; junction bases left unmatched: 3. The CDR3 loop reads CASSDQGVSTDTQYF. In nucleotides, the CDR3 is TGTGCCAGCAGTGATCAGGGGGTAAGCACAGATACGCAGTATTTT.

This clone appeared once. The chain employs TRBV30 and TRBJ1-5, with 7 positions matching TRBD1. Per germline, CDR1 GTSNPN and CDR2 SVGIG (reference sequence). The CDR3 is 15 residues long. Trimming at V came to 2 bases and at J to 9 bases, leaving 13 bases not matched to a gene. In DNA form, the CDR3 reads TGTGCCTGGAGTTTATCCCAGACAGGGAGTAGGCCCCAGCATTTT. Its translation is CAWSLSQTGSRPQHF.

The chain joins TRBV19 to TRBJ2-7; TRBD1 matches at 7 bases. The CDR3 runs 18 residues. With 4 bases clipped from V and 2 bases from J, the junction kept 17 bases outside the gene matches. CDR1 LNHDA and CDR2 SQIVND come from the germline V gene (reference sequence). CDR3 DNA sequence: TGTGCCAGTAGTACTGCGGGTGCGACAGGGACCAGAGCCTACGAGCAGTACTTC. Its translation is CASSTAGATGTRAYEQYF.

The chain has TRBV19 and TRBJ1-3, with 8 bases aligning to TRBD1. This CDR3 has 17 residues. Germline CDR1 LNHDA, CDR2 SQIVND (reference sequence). V trimming: 4 bases; J trimming: 0 bases; junction bases outside the gene matches: 8. The CDR3: CASSRGGQVFSGNTIYF. In nucleotides, the CDR3 is TGTGCCAGTAGTAGGGGGGGACAGGTCTTCTCTGGAAACACCATATATTTT.

The rearrangement links TRBV6-5 to TRBJ1-3; perhaps TRBD1 as D (5 bases). Germline V gene lookup returns CDR1 MNHEY and CDR2 SVGAGI. The V end lost 7 bases, the J end lost 7 bases, and 14 bases lay between the germline ends. The CDR3 spans 13 residues. CDR3 nucleotide sequence: TGTGCCAGCATGAAAGGAGGGGAGAACACCATATATTTT. It yields the protein CASMKGGENTIYF.

J is TRBJ2-2 and V is TRBV2; 7 bases match TRBD2. The CDR3 has 15 residues. Germline V gives CDR1 SNHLY, CDR2 FYNNEI. After removal of 4 bases from V and 5 bases from J, the junction contained 7 bases not matched to a gene. The DNA of the CDR3 is TGTGCCAGCAGTGGAGGCGGGAGAGGTACCGGGGAGCTGTTTTTT. Translation gives CASSGGGRGTGELFF.

This chain joins TRBV27 and TRBJ1-5; TRBD1 aligns across 7 bases. Germline loops: CDR1 MNHEY, CDR2 SMNVEV (reference sequence). The J segment lost 5 bases and the V segment lost 6 bases, leaving 4 bases of the junction unmatched. The CDR3 has 13 amino acids. The CDR3 loop is CASRQGFDQPQHF. The CDR3 DNA sequence: TGTGCCAGCAGACAGGGGTTCGATCAGCCCCAGCATTTT.

V gene TRBV18 combines with J gene TRBJ1-2, with 7 bases fitting TRBD1. With 3 bases clipped from V and 4 bases from J, the junction kept 8 bases outside the gene matches. In germline, CDR1 is KGHSH, CDR2 LQKENI. The CDR3 is 15 residues long. The CDR3 loop reads CASSPGTDLVYGYTF. DNA for the CDR3: TGTGCCAGCTCACCCGGGACAGACCTCGTCTATGGCTACACCTTC.

The chain joins TRBV21-1 to TRBJ2-4; the table's TRBD2 call for D was not verified on the DNA. TRBV21-1 is recorded as a pseudogene. This CDR3 has 15 amino acids. The CDR3, as DNA: TGTGCCAGCAGCCGGGGGGCGGGAAGGGTAAACATTCAGTACTTC. Its translation: CASSRGAGRVNIQYF.

This clone was found a few times. The chain couples TRBV5-6 to TRBJ2-7; D not resolved. Germline CDR1 and CDR2: SGHDT and YYEEEE. Trimming stripped 3 bases from V and 0 bases from J, with 7 bases between. This CDR3 has 13 amino acids. DNA of the CDR3: TGTGCCAGCAGCTACACAGTCTCCTACGAGCAGTACTTC. Its translation is CASSYTVSYEQYF.

The chain employs TRBV28 and TRBJ2-3, with 8 bases that match TRBD2. The length of the CDR3 is 15 residues. Germline lookup yields CDR1 MDHEN and CDR2 SYDVKM. The V and J ends lost 5 bases and 2 bases, in that order; junction bases with no gene match: 6. CDR3 bases: TGTGCCAGCAGTCGCAAGCGGGAGATCACAGATACGCAGTATTTT. This encodes CASSRKREITDTQYF.

This chain links TRBV9 with TRBJ2-5; 9 bases line up with TRBD2. CDR1 and CDR2 from the germline V gene are SGDLS and YYNGEE. The CDR3 runs to 16 residues. The junction had 12 bases not matched to a gene; V was cut back by 6 bases and J by 3 bases. The CDR3 region is CASTRGAGGLEETQYF. The CDR3 DNA is TGTGCCAGCACCCGAGGAGCGGGGGGTTTGGAAGAGACCCAGTACTTC. Full variable domain (missing parts from reference TRBV9 and TRBJ2-5): DSGVTQTPKHLITATGQRVTLRCSPRSGDLSVYWYQQSLDQGLQFLIQYYNGEERAKGNILERFSAQQFPDLHSELNLSSLELGDSALYFCASTRGAGGLEETQYFGPGTRLLVL.

V usage is TRBV30 and J usage is TRBJ1-2; 7 nucleotides line up with TRBD1. The germline V gene has CDR1 GTSNPN and CDR2 SVGIG (reference sequence). The trim removed 5 bases at V and 3 bases at J, leaving 3 bases unmatched. There are 12 residues in the CDR3. In nucleotides, the CDR3 is TGTGCCTGGGCCGGACAGGACTATGGCTACACCTTC. This codes for CAWAGQDYGYTF.

The chain is built from TRBV28 and TRBJ1-2, with 9 bases that match TRBD1. This CDR3 contains 14 residues. The V segment lost 5 bases and the J segment 3 bases; nucleotides outside the gene matches: 4. The germline CDR1 and CDR2 sequences are MDHEN and SYDVKM. The CDR3 sequence is CASSIQGADYGYTF. In nucleotides, the CDR3 is TGTGCCAGCAGTATACAGGGGGCTGACTATGGCTACACCTTC.

This clone was counted a few times. This rearrangement joins TRBV25-1 to TRBJ1-5, with 8 bases identical to TRBD1. Trimming took 6 bases from V and 7 from J; bases not matched to a gene: 2. This CDR3 is built from 12 residues. Per the germline V gene, CDR1 is MGHDK and CDR2 is SYGVNS. CDR3 sequence: CASRQGDQPQHF. The CDR3 bases are TGTGCCAGCAGACAGGGGGACCAGCCCCAGCATTTT. The full variable domain, its missing parts supplied by reference TRBV25-1 and TRBJ1-5, is EADIYQTPRYLVIGTGKKITLECSQTMGHDKMYWYQQDPGMELHLIHYSYGVNSTEKGDLSSESTVSRIRTEHFPLTLESARPSHTSQYLCASRQGDQPQHFGDGTRLSIL.

The J gene is TRBJ1-1, the V gene TRBV7-2, with D perhaps matching TRBD1 (6 bases). The CDR3 sequence is 14 residues long. The V and J ends lost 2 bases and 1 base respectively, with 8 bases between them. Germline CDR1 is SGHTA and CDR2 is FQGNSA. The CDR3 reads CASSLNRENTEAFF. CDR3 DNA: TGTGCCAGCAGCTTAAACAGGGAGAACACTGAAGCTTTCTTT.

This clone has just a few counts. The rearrangement links TRBV6-1 to TRBJ1-6, with TRBD1 matching 8 bases. Germline assignment: CDR1 MNHNS and CDR2 SASEGT. This CDR3 is built from 18 residues. With V trimmed by 2 bases and J by 7 bases, 13 bases remained unmatched. The CDR3 coding sequence is TGTGCCAGCAGTGAATGGTGGCGGGGCAGGGGGCAAAATTCACCCCTCCACTTT. Residues: CASSEWWRGRGQNSPLHF.